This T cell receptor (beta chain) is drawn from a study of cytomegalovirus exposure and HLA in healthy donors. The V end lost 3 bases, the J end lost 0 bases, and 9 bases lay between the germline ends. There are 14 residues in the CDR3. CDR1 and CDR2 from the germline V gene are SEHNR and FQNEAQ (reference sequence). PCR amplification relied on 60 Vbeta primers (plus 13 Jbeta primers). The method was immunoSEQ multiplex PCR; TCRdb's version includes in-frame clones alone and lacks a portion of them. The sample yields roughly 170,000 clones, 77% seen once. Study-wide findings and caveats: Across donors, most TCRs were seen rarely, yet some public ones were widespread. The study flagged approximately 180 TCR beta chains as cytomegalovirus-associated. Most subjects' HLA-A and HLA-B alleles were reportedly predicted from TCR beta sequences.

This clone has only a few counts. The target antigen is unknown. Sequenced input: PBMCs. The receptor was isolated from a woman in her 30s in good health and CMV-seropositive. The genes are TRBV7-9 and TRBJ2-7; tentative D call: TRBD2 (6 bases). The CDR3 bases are TGTGCCAGCAGCTTGGGCGGGGACTCCTACGAGCAGTACTTC. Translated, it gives CASSLGGDSYEQYF.